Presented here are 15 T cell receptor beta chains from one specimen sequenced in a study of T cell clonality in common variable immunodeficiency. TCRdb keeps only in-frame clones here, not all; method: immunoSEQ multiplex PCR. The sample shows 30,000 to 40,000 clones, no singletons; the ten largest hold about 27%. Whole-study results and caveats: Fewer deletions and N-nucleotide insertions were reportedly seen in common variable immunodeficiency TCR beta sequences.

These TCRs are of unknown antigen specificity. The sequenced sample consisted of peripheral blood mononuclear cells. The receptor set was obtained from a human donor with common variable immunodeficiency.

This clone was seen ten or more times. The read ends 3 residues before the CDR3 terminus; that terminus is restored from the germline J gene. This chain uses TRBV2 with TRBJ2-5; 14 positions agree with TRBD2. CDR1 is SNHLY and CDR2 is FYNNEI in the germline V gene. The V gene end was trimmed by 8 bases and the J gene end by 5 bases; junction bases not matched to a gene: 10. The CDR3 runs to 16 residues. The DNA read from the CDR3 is TGTGCCAGCTCCCGACTAGCGGGAGGGACGGGGGAGACC. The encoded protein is CASSRLAGGTGET. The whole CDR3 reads CASSRLAGGTGETQYF.

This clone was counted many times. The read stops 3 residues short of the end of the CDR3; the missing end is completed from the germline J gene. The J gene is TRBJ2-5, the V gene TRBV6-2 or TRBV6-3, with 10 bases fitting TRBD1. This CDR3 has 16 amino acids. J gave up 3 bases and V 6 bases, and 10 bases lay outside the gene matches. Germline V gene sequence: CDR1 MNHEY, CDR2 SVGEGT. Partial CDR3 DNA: TGTGCCAGCAGACGGAGGGACAGGGGACTAGAAGAGACC. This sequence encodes CASRRRDRGLEET. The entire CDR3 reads CASRRRDRGLEETQYF.

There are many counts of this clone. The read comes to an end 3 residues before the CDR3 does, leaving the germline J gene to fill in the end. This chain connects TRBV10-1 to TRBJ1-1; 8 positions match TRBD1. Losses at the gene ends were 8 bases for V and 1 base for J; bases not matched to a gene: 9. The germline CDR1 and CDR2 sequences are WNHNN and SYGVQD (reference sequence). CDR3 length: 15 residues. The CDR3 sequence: CASFDRGTSNTEAFF. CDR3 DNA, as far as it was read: TGCGCCAGCTTCGACAGGGGAACTTCGAACACTGAA.

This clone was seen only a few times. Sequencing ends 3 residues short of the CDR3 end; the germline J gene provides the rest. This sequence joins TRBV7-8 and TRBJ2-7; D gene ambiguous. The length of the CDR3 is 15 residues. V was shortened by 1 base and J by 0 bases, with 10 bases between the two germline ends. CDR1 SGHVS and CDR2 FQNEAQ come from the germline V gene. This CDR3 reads CASSLDILSSYEQYF. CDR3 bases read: TGTGCCAGCAGCTTAGACATCCTCTCCTCCTACGAG.

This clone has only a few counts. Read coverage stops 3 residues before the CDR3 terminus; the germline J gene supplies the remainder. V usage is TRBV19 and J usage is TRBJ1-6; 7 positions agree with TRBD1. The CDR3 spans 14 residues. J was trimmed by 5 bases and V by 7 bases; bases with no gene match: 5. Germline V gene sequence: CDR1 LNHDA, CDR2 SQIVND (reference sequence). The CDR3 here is CASTRGTHNSPLHF. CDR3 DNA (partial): TGTGCCAGTACCAGGGGGACGCATAATTCACCC.

CDR3 DNA, as far as it was read: TGTGCCAGCTCACAATACAATCCTGACGAG. Its translation is CASSQYNPDE. The whole CDR3 sequence reads CASSQYNPDEQYF. V usage is TRBV7-2 and J usage is TRBJ2-7; no clear D. The CDR3 end lies 3 residues beyond the end of the read and is filled in from the germline J gene. Germline CDR1 is SGHTA and CDR2 is FQGNSA. This CDR3 has 13 residues. V gave up 8 bases and J gave up 5 bases, with 16 bases separating them.

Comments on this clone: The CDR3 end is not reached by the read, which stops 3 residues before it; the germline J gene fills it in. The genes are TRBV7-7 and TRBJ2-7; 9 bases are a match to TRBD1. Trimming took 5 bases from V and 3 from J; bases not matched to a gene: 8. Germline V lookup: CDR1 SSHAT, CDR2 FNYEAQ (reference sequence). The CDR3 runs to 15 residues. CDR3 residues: CASSRGETGGYEQYF. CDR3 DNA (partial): TGTGCCAGCAGCCGGGGAGAGACAGGGGGCTACGAG. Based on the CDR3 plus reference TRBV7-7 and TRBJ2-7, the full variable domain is GAGVSQSPRYKVTKRGQDVTLRCDPISSHATLYWYQQALGQGPEFLTYFNYEAQPDKSGLPSDRFSAERPEGSISTLTIQRTEQRDSAMYRCASSRGETGGYEQYFGPGTRLTVT.

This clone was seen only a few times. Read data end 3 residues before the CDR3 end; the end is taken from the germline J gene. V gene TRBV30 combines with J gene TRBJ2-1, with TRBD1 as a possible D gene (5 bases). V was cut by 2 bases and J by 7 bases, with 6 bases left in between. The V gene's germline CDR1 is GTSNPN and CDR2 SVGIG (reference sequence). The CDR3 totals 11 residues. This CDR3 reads CAWSRQNEQFF. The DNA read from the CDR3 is TGTGCCTGGAGTAGACAGAATGAG.

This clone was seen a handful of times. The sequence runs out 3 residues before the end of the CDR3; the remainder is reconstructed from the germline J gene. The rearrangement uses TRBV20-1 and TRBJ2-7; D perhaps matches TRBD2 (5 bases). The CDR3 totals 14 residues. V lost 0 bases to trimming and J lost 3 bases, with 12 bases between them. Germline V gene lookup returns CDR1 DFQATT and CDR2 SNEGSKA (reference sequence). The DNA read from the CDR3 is TGCAGTGCTAGAGATCCCCCGGGGAACTACGAG. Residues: CSARDPPGNYE. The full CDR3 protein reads CSARDPPGNYEQYF.

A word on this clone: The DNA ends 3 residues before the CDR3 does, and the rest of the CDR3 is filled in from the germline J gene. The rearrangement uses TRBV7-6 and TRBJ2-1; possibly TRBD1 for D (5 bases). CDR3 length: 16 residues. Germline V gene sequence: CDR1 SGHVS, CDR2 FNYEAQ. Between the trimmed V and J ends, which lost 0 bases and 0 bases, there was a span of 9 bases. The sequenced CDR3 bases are TGTGCCAGCAGCTTAGCGGGGCTAGGCTCCTACAATGAG. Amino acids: CASSLAGLGSYNE. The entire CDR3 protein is CASSLAGLGSYNEQFF.

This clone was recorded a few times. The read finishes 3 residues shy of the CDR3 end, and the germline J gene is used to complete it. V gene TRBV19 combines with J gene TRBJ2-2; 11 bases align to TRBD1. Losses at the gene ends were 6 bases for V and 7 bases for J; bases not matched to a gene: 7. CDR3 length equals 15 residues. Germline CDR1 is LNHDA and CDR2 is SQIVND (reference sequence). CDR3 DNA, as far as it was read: TGTGCCAGTAGGGAGGACAGGGGGCTTAGCGGGGAG. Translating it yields CASREDRGLSGE. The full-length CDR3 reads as CASREDRGLSGELFF.

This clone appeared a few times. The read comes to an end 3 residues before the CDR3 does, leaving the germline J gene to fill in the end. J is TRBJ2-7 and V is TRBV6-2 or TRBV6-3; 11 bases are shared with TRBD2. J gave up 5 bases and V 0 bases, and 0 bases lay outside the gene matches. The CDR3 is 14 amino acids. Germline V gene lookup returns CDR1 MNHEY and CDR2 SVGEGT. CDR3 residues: CASSYSTSGNEQYF. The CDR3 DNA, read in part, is TGTGCCAGCAGTTACTCGACTAGCGGGAACGAG.

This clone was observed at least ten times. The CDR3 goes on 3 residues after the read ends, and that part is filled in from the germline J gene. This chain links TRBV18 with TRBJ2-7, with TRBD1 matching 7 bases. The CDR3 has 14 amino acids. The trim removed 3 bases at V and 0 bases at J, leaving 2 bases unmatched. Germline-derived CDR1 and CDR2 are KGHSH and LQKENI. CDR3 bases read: TGTGCCAGCTCACCGGGACAGCTCTCCTACGAG. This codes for CASSPGQLSYE. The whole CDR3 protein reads CASSPGQLSYEQYF.

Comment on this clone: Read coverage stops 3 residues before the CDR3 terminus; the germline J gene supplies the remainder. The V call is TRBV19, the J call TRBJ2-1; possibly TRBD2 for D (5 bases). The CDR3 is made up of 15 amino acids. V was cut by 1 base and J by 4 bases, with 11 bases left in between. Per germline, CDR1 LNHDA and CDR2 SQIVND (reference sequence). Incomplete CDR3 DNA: TGTGCCAGTAGTATAGGAGCGGTGGGGTACAATGAG. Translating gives CASSIGAVGYNE. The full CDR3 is CASSIGAVGYNEQFF.

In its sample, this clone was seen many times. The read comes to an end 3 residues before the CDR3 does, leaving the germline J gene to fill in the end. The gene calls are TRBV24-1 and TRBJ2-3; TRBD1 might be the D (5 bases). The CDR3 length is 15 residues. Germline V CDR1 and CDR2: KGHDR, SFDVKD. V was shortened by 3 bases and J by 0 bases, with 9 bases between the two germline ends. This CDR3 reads CATSDRTPSTDTQYF. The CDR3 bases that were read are TGTGCCACCAGTGATCGGACACCCAGCACAGATACG.